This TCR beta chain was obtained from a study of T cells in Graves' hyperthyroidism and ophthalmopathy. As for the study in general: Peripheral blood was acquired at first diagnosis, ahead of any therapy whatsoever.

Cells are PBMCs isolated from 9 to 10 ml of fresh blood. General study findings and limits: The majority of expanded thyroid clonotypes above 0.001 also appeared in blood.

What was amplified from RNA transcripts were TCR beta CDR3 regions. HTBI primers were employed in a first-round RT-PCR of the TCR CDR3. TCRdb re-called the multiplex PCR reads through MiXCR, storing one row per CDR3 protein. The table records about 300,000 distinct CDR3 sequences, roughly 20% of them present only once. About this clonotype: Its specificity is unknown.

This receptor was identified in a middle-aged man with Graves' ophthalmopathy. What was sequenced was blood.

The CDR3: CSARTDRAGNTIYF. The CDR3 region has the DNA TGCAGTGCTAGAACAGACAGGGCTGGAAACACCATATATTTT. This chain connects TRBV20-1 to TRBJ1-3; 7 bases line up with TRBD1. This CDR3 is built from 14 residues. The germline V gene encodes CDR1 DFQATT and CDR2 SNEGSKA (reference sequence). With 2 bases clipped from V and 2 bases from J, the junction kept 3 bases outside the gene matches.